Listed here are 19 T cell receptor beta chains from one sample, sequenced in a study of blood T cell repertoires in COVID-19. TCRdb's table, derived via immunoSEQ multiplex PCR, lists solely in-frame clones and lacks some. The table has nearly 250,000 clones, roughly 86% seen once. The material sequenced was peripheral blood. The receptors originated from a woman aged 60-70 years who had recovered from COVID-19.

The rearrangement joins TRBV28 to TRBJ1-3; TRBD1 might be the D (6 bases). This CDR3 has 14 amino acids. Germline V gene sequence: CDR1 MDHEN, CDR2 SYDVKM. Trimming removed 6 bases from V and 0 bases from J, with 9 bases in between. CDR3 DNA sequence: TGTGCCAGCAGACTGGACAGCTCTGGAAACACCATATATTTT. It codes for CASRLDSSGNTIYF.

The chain combines TRBV5-1 with TRBJ2-5, with TRBD2 identical over 12 bases. V dropped 4 bases and J dropped 0; count of bases not matched to a gene: 4. There are 16 residues in the CDR3. Germline CDR1 is SGHRS and CDR2 is YFSETQ. The DNA of the CDR3 is TGCGCCAGCAGCGTTACTAGCGGGGGGAACCAAGAGACCCAGTACTTC. This codes for CASSVTSGGNQETQYF.

The count of this clone is one. This chain joins TRBV28 and TRBJ2-7; 13 nucleotides line up with TRBD2. Germline V gives CDR1 MDHEN, CDR2 SYDVKM. The CDR3 totals 15 residues. The J segment lost 4 bases and the V segment lost 6 bases, leaving 6 bases of the junction unmatched. The CDR3 here is CASRTGTSGAYEQYF. The CDR3 DNA sequence: TGTGCCAGCAGGACCGGGACTAGCGGGGCTTACGAGCAGTACTTC.

The chain couples TRBV6-5 to TRBJ2-3; the D gene is possibly TRBD1 (5 bases). This CDR3 has 15 amino acids. Germline V gene sequence: CDR1 MNHEY, CDR2 SVGAGI. V was shortened by 8 bases and J by 5 bases, with 20 bases between the two germline ends. The CDR3 DNA is TGTGCCAGCGCGCGGCAGGGATGGATGGGAGATACGCAGTATTTT. Residues: CASARQGWMGDTQYF.

This chain links TRBV6-5 with TRBJ1-4; a weak D match, TRBD1 (5 bases). With 5 bases removed from V and 4 bases from J, the gap between germline ends came to 11 bases. Germline lookup yields CDR1 MNHEY and CDR2 SVGAGI. The CDR3 runs to 14 residues. The CDR3 region has the DNA TGTGCCAGCAGTACAGGTGCTCATAATGAAAAACTGTTTTTT. It translates to CASSTGAHNEKLFF.

This chain connects TRBV7-8 to TRBJ1-5, with D hard to call. The CDR3 covers 15 residues. V shed 4 bases and J shed 6 bases, with 16 bases lying between them. Germline V gives CDR1 SGHVS, CDR2 FQNEAQ. The CDR3 spells CASSSFEGAVQPQHF. CDR3 nucleotide sequence: TGTGCCAGCAGCTCATTCGAGGGCGCGGTTCAGCCCCAGCATTTT.

The gene calls are TRBV7-8 and TRBJ1-3, with a possible D match to TRBD1 (6 bases). Deletions cut 1 base from V and 1 base from J, with 11 bases between. CDR3 length: 16 residues. Looked up from germline, CDR1 is SGHVS and CDR2 is FQNEAQ. CDR3 coding DNA: TGTGCCAGCAGCTTAGGAGGACAGAGATCTGGAAACACCATATATTTT. This encodes CASSLGGQRSGNTIYF.

Written as DNA, the CDR3 is TGCGCCAGCAGCCTTAGTAGCAGGAGCTCGACTAGGGAGACCCAGTACTTC. Residues: CASSLSSRSSTRETQYF. This chain joins TRBV5-1 and TRBJ2-5; a weak D match, TRBD2 (6 bases). This CDR3 has 17 amino acids. The V gene's germline CDR1 is SGHRS and CDR2 YFSETQ. The V gene lost 4 bases and the J gene lost 5 bases, with 24 bases spanning the gap.

The V gene is TRBV28, the J gene TRBJ1-2, with 7 bases matching TRBD1. The CDR3 is 12 amino acids. Germline assignment: CDR1 MDHEN and CDR2 SYDVKM. In DNA form, the CDR3 reads TGTGCTGATAGGGACAGCCGTTTCGGCTACACCTTC. Its translation is CADRDSRFGYTF.

V is TRBV28 and J is TRBJ1-2; 7 bases map to TRBD1. The V segment lost 2 bases and the J segment 4 bases; nucleotides outside the gene matches: 1. Germline CDR1 reads MDHEN; CDR2 reads SYDVKM. The CDR3 is made up of 13 amino acids. The CDR3 loop reads CASSLGTAYGYTF. The CDR3 DNA follows: TGTGCCAGCAGTTTAGGGACAGCCTATGGCTACACCTTC.

The CDR3 sequence is CASSRDRGSRVDNEQFF. Written as DNA, the CDR3 is TGTGCCAGCAGTCGGGACAGGGGATCGCGGGTGGACAATGAGCAGTTCTTC. The chain employs TRBV6-6 and TRBJ2-1; 10 bases line up with TRBD1. There are 17 residues in the CDR3. Per germline, CDR1 MNHNY and CDR2 SVGAGI (reference sequence). The J segment lost 5 bases and the V segment lost 5 bases, leaving 12 bases of the junction unmatched.

The chain employs TRBV2 and TRBJ2-1; TRBD1 is a possible D gene (6 bases). Deletions cut 3 bases from V and 13 bases from J, with 13 bases between. Germline assignment: CDR1 SNHLY and CDR2 FYNNEI. The CDR3 totals 12 residues. CDR3 bases: TGTGCCAGCAGTGACAGGGGCCCGTTCCAGTTCTTC. This translates into CASSDRGPFQFF.

The chain combines TRBV6-4 with TRBJ2-3, with D tentatively TRBD2 (6 bases). The germline V gene has CDR1 MRHNA and CDR2 SNTAGT. Trimming took off 1 base at V and 8 bases at J, with 25 bases between the two ends. There are 18 residues in the CDR3. CDR3 sequence reads: CASSDFLRGSGAPGTQYF. The CDR3 DNA reads as TGTGCCAGCAGTGACTTTCTTCGCGGTAGCGGCGCACCGGGTACGCAGTATTTT.

V gene TRBV5-1 combines with J gene TRBJ1-3; D might be TRBD1 (5 bases). V was pared by 5 bases and J by 0 bases, with 15 bases between. The germline CDR1 and CDR2 sequences are SGHRS and YFSETQ. This CDR3 has 16 amino acids. The DNA for the CDR3 is TGCGCCAGCAGTTTACGTCAGGGAGGCTCTGGAAACACCATATATTTT. Translation gives CASSLRQGGSGNTIYF.

V usage is TRBV2 and J usage is TRBJ2-6; D is perhaps TRBD1 (5 bases). Germline V CDR1 and CDR2: SNHLY, FYNNEI. Trimming stripped 1 base from V and 0 bases from J, with 13 bases between. The length of the CDR3 is 18 residues. The CDR3 here is CASSEEGHPYSGANVLTF. For the CDR3, the DNA is TGTGCCAGCAGTGAAGAGGGGCACCCCTACTCTGGGGCCAACGTCCTGACTTTC.

This sequence joins TRBV7-9 and TRBJ2-7; tentative D call: TRBD1 (5 bases). Germline-derived CDR1 and CDR2 are SEHNR and FQNEAQ (reference sequence). V lost 8 bases and J 3 bases, leaving 23 bases between the germline ends. The CDR3 sequence is 16 residues long. CDR3 nucleotide sequence: TGTGCCAGCGGACCTTCCCGGTCGTCAGGGCACTACGAGCAGTACTTC. Translation: CASGPSRSSGHYEQYF.

CDR3 bases: TGTGCCAGCAGTTTCTTCGGGAATGGCTACACCTTC. Protein product: CASSFFGNGYTF. V gene TRBV12-3 or TRBV12-4 combines with J gene TRBJ1-2, with unresolved D. V lost 3 bases and J lost 6, with 8 bases in between. The CDR3 length is 12 residues.

The genes are TRBV28 and TRBJ2-3; D perhaps matches TRBD1 (5 bases). The CDR3 spans 15 residues. Trimming removed 3 bases from V and 3 bases from J, with 13 bases in between. Germline V gives CDR1 MDHEN, CDR2 SYDVKM. Here the CDR3 DNA reads TGTGCCAGCAGTTTCTATCAGGGCCAAACAGATACGCAGTATTTT. It yields the protein CASSFYQGQTDTQYF.

This chain connects TRBV5-1 to TRBJ1-2; 9 bases line up with TRBD1. V shed 3 bases and J 3 bases; nucleotides not matched to a gene: 3. The CDR3 is made up of 14 amino acids. The germline gives CDR1 SGHRS, CDR2 YFSETQ. CDR3 in DNA: TGCGCCAGCAGCTCTGGGACAGGGTACTATGGCTACACCTTC. Translation gives CASSSGTGYYGYTF. The whole variable domain, remainder taken from reference TRBV5-1 and TRBJ1-2, is KAGVTQTPRYLIKTRGQQVTLSCSPISGHRSVSWYQQTPGQGLQFLFEYFSETQRNKGNFPGRFSGRQFSNSRSEMNVSTLELGDSALYLCASSSGTGYYGYTFGSGTRLTVV.